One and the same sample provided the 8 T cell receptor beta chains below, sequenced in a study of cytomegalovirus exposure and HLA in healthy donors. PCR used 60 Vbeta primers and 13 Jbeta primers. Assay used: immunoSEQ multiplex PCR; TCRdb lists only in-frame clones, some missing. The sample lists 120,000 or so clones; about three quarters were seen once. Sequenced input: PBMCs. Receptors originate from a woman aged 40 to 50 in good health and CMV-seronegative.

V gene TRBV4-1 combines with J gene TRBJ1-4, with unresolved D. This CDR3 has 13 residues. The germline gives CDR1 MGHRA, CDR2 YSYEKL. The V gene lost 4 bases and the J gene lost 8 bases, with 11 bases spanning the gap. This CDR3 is CASSPLPGEKLFF. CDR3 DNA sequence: TGCGCCAGCAGCCCCCTCCCAGGAGAAAAACTGTTTTTT.

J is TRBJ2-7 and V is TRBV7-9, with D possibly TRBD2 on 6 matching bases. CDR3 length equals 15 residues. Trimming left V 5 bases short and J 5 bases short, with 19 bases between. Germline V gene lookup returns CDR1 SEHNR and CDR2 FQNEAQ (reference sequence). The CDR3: CASSRHREISNEQYF. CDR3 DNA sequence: TGTGCCAGCAGCCGACACCGGGAGATATCTAACGAGCAGTACTTC.

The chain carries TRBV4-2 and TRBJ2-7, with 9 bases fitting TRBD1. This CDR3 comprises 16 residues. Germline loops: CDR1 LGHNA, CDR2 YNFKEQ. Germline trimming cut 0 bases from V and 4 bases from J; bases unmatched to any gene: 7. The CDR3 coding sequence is TGTGCCAGCAGCCAAGATCAAGGGACAGGGTATTACGAGCAGTACTTC. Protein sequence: CASSQDQGTGYYEQYF.

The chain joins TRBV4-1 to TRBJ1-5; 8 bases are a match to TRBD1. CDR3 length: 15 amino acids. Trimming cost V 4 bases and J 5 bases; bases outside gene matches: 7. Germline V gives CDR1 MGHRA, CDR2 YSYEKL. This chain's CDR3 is CASSLTGGIHQPQHF. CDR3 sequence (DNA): TGCGCCAGCAGCCTAACAGGGGGGATCCATCAGCCCCAGCATTTT.

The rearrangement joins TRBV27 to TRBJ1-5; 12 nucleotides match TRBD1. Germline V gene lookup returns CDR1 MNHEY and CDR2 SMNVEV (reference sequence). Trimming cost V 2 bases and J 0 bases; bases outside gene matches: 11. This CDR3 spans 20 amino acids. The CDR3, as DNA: TGTGCCAGCAGTTTAGGGATGCCGGGACAGGGGGCTAGTAGCAATCAGCCCCAGCATTTT. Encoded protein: CASSLGMPGQGASSNQPQHF.

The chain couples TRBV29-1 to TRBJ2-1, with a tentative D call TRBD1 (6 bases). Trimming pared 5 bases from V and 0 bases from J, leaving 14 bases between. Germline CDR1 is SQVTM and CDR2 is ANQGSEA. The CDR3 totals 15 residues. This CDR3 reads CSVTAPGASYNEQFF. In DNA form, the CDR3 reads TGCAGCGTTACTGCGCCAGGGGCCTCCTACAATGAGCAGTTCTTC.

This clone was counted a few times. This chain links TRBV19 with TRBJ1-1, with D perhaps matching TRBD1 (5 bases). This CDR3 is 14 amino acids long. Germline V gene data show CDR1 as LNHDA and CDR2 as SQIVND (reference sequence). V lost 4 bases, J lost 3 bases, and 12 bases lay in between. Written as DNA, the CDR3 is TGTGCCAGTAGTAATAGGGGAGGGGACACTGAAGCTTTCTTT. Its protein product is CASSNRGGDTEAFF.

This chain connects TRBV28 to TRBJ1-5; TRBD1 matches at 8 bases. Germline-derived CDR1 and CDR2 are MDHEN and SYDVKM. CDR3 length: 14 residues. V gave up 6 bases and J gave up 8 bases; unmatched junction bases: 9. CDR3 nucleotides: TGTGCCAGCAGCAAGGGGGGACAGGTGGAGCCCCAGCATTTT. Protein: CASSKGGQVEPQHF.